This T cell receptor beta chain was documented in a study of cytomegalovirus exposure and HLA in healthy donors. Study findings and constraints: The study designated 164 TCR beta chains cytomegalovirus-associated. Most TCRs appeared rarely, but some public TCRs recurred in many donors.

The CDR3 covers 15 residues. Trimming took off 0 bases at V and 0 bases at J, with 10 bases between the two ends. The germline CDR1 and CDR2 sequences are GTSNPN and SVGIG (reference sequence). Comments on this clone: No antigen is known for it.

This table comes from immunoSEQ multiplex PCR, and its TCRdb copy is limited to in-frame clones, with some not included. Of roughly 120,000 clones detected, approximately 90% appear once; the ten largest clones hold approximately 1.4%. The sequenced sample consisted of PBMCs. The V call is TRBV30, the J call TRBJ2-3; D may be TRBD2 (6 bases). This receptor was obtained from a woman aged 25 to 39 in good health and CMV-seropositive. CDR3 protein: CAWSVGLASTDTQYF. DNA for the CDR3: TGTGCCTGGAGTGTAGGCCTAGCGAGCACAGATACGCAGTATTTT. Complete variable domain (other parts from reference TRBV30 and TRBJ2-3): SQTIHQWPATLVQPVGSPLSLECTVEGTSNPNLYWYRQAAGRGLQLLFYSVGIGQISSEVPQNLSASRPQDRQFILSSKKLLLSDSGFYLCAWSVGLASTDTQYFGPGTRLTVL.